The rows below give T cell receptor beta chains drawn from one sample of a study of long-term antiretroviral therapy in people with HIV. Only in-frame clones appear in the TCRdb table, and some are missing; sequencing was by immunoSEQ multiplex PCR. The repertoire consists of over 15,000 clones, with 79% occurring once and the leading ten covering 5% to 7%. This specimen consisted of unsorted PBMCs, obtained at the start of antiretroviral therapy, before treatment. The receptors stem from a young man with HIV. Both conserved end residues are part of each CDR3. The D gene is left open where the match is weak. Clone size is not always given. Where it is, it says once, few, many or a class for expanded clones.

V	size	J	D	DNA	CDR3
TRBV4-2	once	TRBJ2-1	TRBD2	TGTGCCAGCAGCCAAGAGTCAGGCGGGAGTATCTATGAGCAGTTCTTC	CASSQESGGSIYEQFF
TRBV6-6	few	TRBJ1-5	TRBD1	TGTGCCAGCAGCCCCACAGGGGGAGGTCAGCCCCAGCATTTT	CASSPTGGGQPQHF
TRBV4-3	.	TRBJ2-2	TRBD2	TGCGCCAGCAGCCAGCCTAGCGGGCCAACGAACACCGGGGAGCTGTTTTTT	CASSQPSGPTNTGELFF
TRBV10-1	.	TRBJ1-2	TRBD1	TGCGCCAGCAGTGCCGGGACAGATTATGGCTACACCTTC	CASSAGTDYGYTF
TRBV28	.	TRBJ2-7	.	TGTGCCAGCAGTTCTCCGGGTTCCTACGAGCAGTACTTC	CASSSPGSYEQYF
TRBV14	.	TRBJ2-3	TRBD2	TGTGCCAGCAGCCCAATCTTAGGACTAGCGGGAGGGCCGACAGATACGCAGTATTTT	CASSPILGLAGGPTDTQYF
TRBV28	.	TRBJ1-2	.	TGTGCCAGCAGTCCTGGGGCGAGAATTAACTATGGCTACACCTTC	CASSPGARINYGYTF
TRBV25-1	.	TRBJ2-3	.	TGTGCCAGCAGTGGTCCCGTGGGGTCGGGGACAGATACGCAGTATTTT	CASSGPVGSGTDTQYF
TRBV15	once	TRBJ2-1	TRBD2	TGTGCCACCAGCAGGGGACTAGCGGGGACCTTCAATGAGCAGTTCTTC	CATSRGLAGTFNEQFF
TRBV18	.	TRBJ2-7	.	TGTGCCAGCTCACCCGATCGACTAGTGCACGAGCAGTACTTC	CASSPDRLVHEQYF
TRBV25-1	.	TRBJ1-1	.	TGTGCCAGCAGTGATCCCGTCCACACTGAAGCTTTCTTT	CASSDPVHTEAFF
TRBV7-2	few	TRBJ2-5	.	TGTGCCAGCAGCAGACAACAGCAAGAGACCCAGTACTTC	CASSRQQQETQYF
TRBV21-1	few	TRBJ1-5	.	TGTGCCAGCGGCAATAATCAGCCCCAGCATTTT	CASGNNQPQHF
TRBV2	.	TRBJ1-5	.	TGTGCCAGCAATCCGGCACAGGGCAATCAGCCCCAGCATTTT	CASNPAQGNQPQHF
TRBV11-3	.	TRBJ2-2	TRBD2	TGTGCCAGCAGCTCCGGAGGTAGCGGGAGTTCCGGGGAGCTGTTTTTT	CASSSGGSGSSGELFF
TRBV28	.	TRBJ2-1	.	TGTGCCAGCAGTTTCTGGAAGAGCGGCTCCTACAATGAGCAGTTCTTC	CASSFWKSGSYNEQFF
TRBV5-1	.	TRBJ1-1	.	TGCGCCAGCAGCTTGGTAATTGAGAACACTGAAGCTTTCTTT	CASSLVIENTEAFF
TRBV28	.	TRBJ2-1	.	TGTGCCAGCAGTTTATTGGCAGGGGACAATGAGCAGTTCTTC	CASSLLAGDNEQFF
TRBV29-1	.	TRBJ2-1	TRBD2	TGCAGCGGGGGGGGGACCTTGATAGCGGATTACAATGAGCAGTTCTTC	CSGGGTLIADYNEQFF
TRBV2	.	TRBJ2-3	TRBD2	TGTGCCAGCAGTGGATATAGCGGGAGGCTAGATACGCAGTATTTT	CASSGYSGRLDTQYF
TRBV7-8	few	TRBJ1-5	.	TGTGCCAGCAGCTTAGTCTTCGAGCCCCAGCATTTT	CASSLVFEPQHF
TRBV6-5	.	TRBJ1-1	TRBD1	TGTGCCAGCAGCATGACAGGGAGCACTGAAGCTTTCTTT	CASSMTGSTEAFF
TRBV5-4	.	TRBJ2-2	.	TGTGCCAGCAGCCCGCCCGGCAGGGTGGTCACCGGGGAGCTGTTTTTT	CASSPPGRVVTGELFF
TRBV27	.	TRBJ2-1	TRBD2	TGTGCCAGCAGCCTGACTAGCGGGAGGACAAGCTCCTACAATGAGCAGTTCTTC	CASSLTSGRTSSYNEQFF
TRBV13	.	TRBJ1-3	TRBD1	TGTGCCAGCAGCTTAGATGGGACAGGGTCGTATGGAAACACCATATATTTT	CASSLDGTGSYGNTIYF
TRBV28	.	TRBJ2-7	.	TGTGCCAGCCAACCGGGACCGGGGGTCTACGAGCAGTACTTC	CASQPGPGVYEQYF
TRBV28	.	TRBJ2-7	.	TGTGCCAGCCAACCGGGACTCGTCTACGAGCAGTACTTC	CASQPGLVYEQYF
TRBV18	.	TRBJ2-3	.	TGTGCCAGCTCACGGGTGCTGGCAGATACGCAGTATTTT	CASSRVLADTQYF
TRBV28	.	TRBJ1-4	.	TGTGCCAGCAGCTTCGACAGGACTGAAAAACTGTTTTTT	CASSFDRTEKLFF
TRBV19	few	TRBJ2-5	TRBD2	TGTGCCAGTAGAGAAAGCGGGAGCTTCGAGACCCAGTACTTC	CASRESGSFETQYF
TRBV19	.	TRBJ2-7	.	TGTGCCAGTAATATGGGCGGTTGGAGAGGGGAGCAGTACTTC	CASNMGGWRGEQYF
TRBV28	.	TRBJ2-3	TRBD2	TGTGCCAGCAGTTCCGGGACTACGGGCACAGATACGCAGTATTTT	CASSSGTTGTDTQYF
TRBV7-9	.	TRBJ2-1	TRBD2	TGTGCCAGCAGCTGGCTAGCGGACTACAATGAGCAGTTCTTC	CASSWLADYNEQFF
TRBV6-1	.	TRBJ2-2	.	TGTGCCAGCAGTGTAGAATTAATGACCGGGGAGCTGTTTTTT	CASSVELMTGELFF
TRBV11-2	few	TRBJ1-2	TRBD1	TGTGCCAGCAGCGACAGGGGTAACTATGGCTACACCTTC	CASSDRGNYGYTF
TRBV7-9	few	TRBJ2-5	.	TGTGCCAGCAGCTTATCATCGTACCAAGAGACCCAGTACTTC	CASSLSSYQETQYF
TRBV4-3	.	TRBJ2-7	TRBD1	TGCGCCAGCAGCCAAAGGACAGGGCGCGAGCAGTACTTC	CASSQRTGREQYF
TRBV9	.	TRBJ1-1	.	TGTGCCAGCAGCGCCCCCTCCGGGGAGGAGAACACTGAAGCTTTCTTT	CASSAPSGEENTEAFF
TRBV5-1	.	TRBJ2-1	TRBD2	TGCGCCAGCAGCTTGGCGGTAGCGGGAGAAGGTGAGCAGTTCTTC	CASSLAVAGEGEQFF
TRBV10-1	once	TRBJ2-6	.	TGCGCCAGCAGTGATGGGGGCCCTGGGGCCAACGTCCTGACTTTC	CASSDGGPGANVLTF
TRBV11-2	.	TRBJ2-7	TRBD1	TGTGCCAGCAGCTTTCTGAAGGGACAGGGGGCCTACGAGCAGTACTTC	CASSFLKGQGAYEQYF
TRBV9	.	TRBJ2-2	.	TGTGCCAGCAGCGTCCCGGGACCAACGAACACCGGGGAGCTGTTTTTT	CASSVPGPTNTGELFF
TRBV4-1	medium-sized	TRBJ2-3	TRBD2	TGCGCCAGCAGCCAATTTAGCGGGGCAACAGATACGCAGTATTTT	CASSQFSGATDTQYF